This T cell receptor beta chain was profiled in a study of immune evolution from preneoplasia to lung adenocarcinoma. Turning to the study itself: HLA loss of heterozygosity: over 5.5% AIS, around 16% MIA, 30% to 35% ADC, none AAH. Study-level findings and limits: Later-stage lesions seemingly showed higher T cell density and diversity than normal lung.

Repertoires were generated with immunoSEQ multiplex PCR, while TCRdb's copy carries only in-frame clones and drops some. The sample records over 6,000 clones, about 81% being singletons. CDR1 is KGHSH, CDR2 LQKENI, per germline. The CDR3 has 17 amino acids. V was pared by 4 bases and J by 4 bases, with 15 bases of the junction left unmatched. Patients had resection in Japan or China between the mid-2010s and the late 2010s. Nucleic acids came from premalignant or tumor cells enriched by macro-dissection. Regarding this clone: Its antigen remains unknown.

Sequencing was carried out using FFPE invasive lung adenocarcinoma tissue. This chain connects TRBV18 to TRBJ2-7, with 8 bases aligning to TRBD2. The TCR comes from a person in their fifties with lung adenocarcinoma. CDR3 coding DNA: TGTGCCAGCTCACGTTACTCCCCCGGGGGGGGTTCATACGAGCAGTACTTC. Translation: CASSRYSPGGGSYEQYF.